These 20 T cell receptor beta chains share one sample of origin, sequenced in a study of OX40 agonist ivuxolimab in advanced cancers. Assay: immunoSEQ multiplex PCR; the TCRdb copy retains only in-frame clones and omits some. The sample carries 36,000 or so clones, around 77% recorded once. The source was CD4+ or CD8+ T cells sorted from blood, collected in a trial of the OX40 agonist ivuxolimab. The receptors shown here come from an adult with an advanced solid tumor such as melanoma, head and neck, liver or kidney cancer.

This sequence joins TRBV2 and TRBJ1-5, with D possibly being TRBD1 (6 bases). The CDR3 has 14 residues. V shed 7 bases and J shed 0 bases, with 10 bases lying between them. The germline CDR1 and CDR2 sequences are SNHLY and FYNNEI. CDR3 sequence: CASNEGDSNQPQHF. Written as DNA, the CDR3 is TGTGCCAGCAACGAGGGGGATAGCAATCAGCCCCAGCATTTT.

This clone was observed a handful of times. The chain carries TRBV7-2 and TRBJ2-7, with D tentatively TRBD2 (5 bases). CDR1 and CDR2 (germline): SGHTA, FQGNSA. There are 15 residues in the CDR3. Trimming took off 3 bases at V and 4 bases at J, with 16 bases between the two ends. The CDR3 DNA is TGTGCCAGCAGCTTCTCCGACGGAATAGCGTACGAGCAGTACTTC. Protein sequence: CASSFSDGIAYEQYF.

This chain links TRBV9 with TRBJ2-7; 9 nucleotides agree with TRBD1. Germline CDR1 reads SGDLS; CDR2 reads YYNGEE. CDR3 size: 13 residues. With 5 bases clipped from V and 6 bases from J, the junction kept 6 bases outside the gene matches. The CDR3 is CASSTGGQGEQYF. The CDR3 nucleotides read TGTGCCAGCAGTACAGGGGGCCAGGGCGAGCAGTACTTC.

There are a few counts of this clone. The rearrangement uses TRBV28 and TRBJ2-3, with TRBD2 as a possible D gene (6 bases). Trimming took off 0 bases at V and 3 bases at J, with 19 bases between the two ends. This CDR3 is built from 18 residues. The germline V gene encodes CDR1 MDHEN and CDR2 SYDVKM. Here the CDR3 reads CASSLWGEARESTDTQYF. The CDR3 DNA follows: TGTGCCAGCAGTTTATGGGGGGAGGCGAGGGAGAGTACAGATACGCAGTATTTT.

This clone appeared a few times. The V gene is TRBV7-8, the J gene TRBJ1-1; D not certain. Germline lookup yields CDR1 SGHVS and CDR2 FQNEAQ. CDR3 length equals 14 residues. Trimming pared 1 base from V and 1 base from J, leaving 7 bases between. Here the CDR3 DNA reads TGTGCCAGCAGCTTAGAGGCAGGGAACACTGAAGCTTTCTTT. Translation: CASSLEAGNTEAFF. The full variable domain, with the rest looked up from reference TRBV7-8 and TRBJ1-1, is GAGVSQSPRYKVAKRGQDVALRCDPISGHVSLFWYQQALGQGPEFLTYFQNEAQLDKSGLPSDRFFAERPEGSVSTLKIQRTQQEDSAVYLCASSLEAGNTEAFFGQGTRLTVV.

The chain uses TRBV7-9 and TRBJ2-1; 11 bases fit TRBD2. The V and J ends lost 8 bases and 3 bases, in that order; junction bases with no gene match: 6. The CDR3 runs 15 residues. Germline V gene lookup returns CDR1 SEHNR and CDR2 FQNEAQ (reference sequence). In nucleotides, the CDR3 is TGTGCCAGCGCTGAGGGACTAGCGGTCTACAATGAGCAGTTCTTC. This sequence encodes CASAEGLAVYNEQFF.

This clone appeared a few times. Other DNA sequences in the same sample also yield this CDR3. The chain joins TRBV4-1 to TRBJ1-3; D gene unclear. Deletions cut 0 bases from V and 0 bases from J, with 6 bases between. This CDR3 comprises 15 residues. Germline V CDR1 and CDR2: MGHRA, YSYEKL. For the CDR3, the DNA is TGCGCCAGCAGCCAAGACGTGAGCTCTGGAAACACCATATATTTT. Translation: CASSQDVSSGNTIYF.

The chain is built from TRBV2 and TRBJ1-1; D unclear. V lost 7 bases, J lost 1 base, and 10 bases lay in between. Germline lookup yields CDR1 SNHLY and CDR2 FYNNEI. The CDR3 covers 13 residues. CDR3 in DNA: TGTGCCAGCAACCACAACGAGAACACTGAAGCTTTCTTT. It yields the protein CASNHNENTEAFF.

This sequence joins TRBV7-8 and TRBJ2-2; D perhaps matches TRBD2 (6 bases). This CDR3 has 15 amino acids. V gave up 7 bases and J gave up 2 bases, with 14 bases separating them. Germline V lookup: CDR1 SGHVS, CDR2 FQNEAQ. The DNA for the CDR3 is TGTGCCAGCACTCTACCTGCGGGAAACACCGGGGAGCTGTTTTTT. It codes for CASTLPAGNTGELFF.

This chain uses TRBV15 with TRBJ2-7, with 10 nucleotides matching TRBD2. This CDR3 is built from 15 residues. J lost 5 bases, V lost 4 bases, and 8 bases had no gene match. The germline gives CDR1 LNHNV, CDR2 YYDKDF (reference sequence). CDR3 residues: CATSTGTSDAHEQYF. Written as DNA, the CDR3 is TGTGCCACCAGCACCGGGACTAGCGACGCACACGAGCAGTACTTC.

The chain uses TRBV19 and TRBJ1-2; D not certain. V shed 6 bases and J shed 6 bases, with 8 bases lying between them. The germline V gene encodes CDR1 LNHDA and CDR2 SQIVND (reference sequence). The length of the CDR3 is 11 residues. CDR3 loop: CASSDWHGYTF. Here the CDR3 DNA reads TGTGCCAGTAGCGACTGGCATGGCTACACCTTC.

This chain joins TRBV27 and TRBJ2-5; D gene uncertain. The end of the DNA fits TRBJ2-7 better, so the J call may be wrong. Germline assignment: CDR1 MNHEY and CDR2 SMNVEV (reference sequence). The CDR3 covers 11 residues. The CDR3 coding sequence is TGTGCCAGCTATGCTTTCGGCGAGCAGTACTTC. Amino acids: CASYAFGEQYF.

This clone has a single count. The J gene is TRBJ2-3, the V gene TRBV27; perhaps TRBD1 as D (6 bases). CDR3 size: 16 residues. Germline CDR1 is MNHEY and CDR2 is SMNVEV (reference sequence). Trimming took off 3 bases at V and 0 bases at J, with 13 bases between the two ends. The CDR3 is CASSFRGRGSTDTQYF. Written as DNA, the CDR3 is TGTGCCAGCAGTTTCCGAGGCAGGGGAAGCACAGATACGCAGTATTTT.

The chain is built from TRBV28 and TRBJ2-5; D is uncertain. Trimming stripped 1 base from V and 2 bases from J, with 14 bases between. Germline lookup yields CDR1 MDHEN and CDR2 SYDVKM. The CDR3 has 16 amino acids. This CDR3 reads CASSLFLSSPQETQYF. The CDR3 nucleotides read TGTGCCAGCAGTTTATTTCTATCCAGCCCTCAAGAGACCCAGTACTTC.

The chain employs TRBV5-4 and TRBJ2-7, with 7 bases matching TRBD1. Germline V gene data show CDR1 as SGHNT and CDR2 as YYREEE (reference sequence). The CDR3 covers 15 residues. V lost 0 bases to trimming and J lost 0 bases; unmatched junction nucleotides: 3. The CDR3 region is CASSLVQGISYEQYF. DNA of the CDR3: TGTGCCAGCAGCTTGGTACAGGGGATCTCCTACGAGCAGTACTTC. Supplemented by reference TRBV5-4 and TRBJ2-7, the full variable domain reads ETGVTQSPTHLIKTRGQQVTLRCSSQSGHNTVSWYQQALGQGPQFIFQYYREEENGRGNFPPRFSGLQFPNYSSELNVNALELDDSALYLCASSLVQGISYEQYFGPGTRLTVT.

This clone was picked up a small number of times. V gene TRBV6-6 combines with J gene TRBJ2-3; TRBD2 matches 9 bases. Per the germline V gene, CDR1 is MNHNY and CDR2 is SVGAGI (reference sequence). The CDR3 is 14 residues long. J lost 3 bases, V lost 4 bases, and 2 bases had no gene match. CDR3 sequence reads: CASSSGLATDTQYF. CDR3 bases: TGTGCCAGCAGTTCTGGACTAGCGACAGATACGCAGTATTTT.

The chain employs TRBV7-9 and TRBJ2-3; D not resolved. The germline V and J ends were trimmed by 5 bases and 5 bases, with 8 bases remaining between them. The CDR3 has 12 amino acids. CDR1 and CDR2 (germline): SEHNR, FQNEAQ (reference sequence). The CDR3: CASSPIGDTQYF. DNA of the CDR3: TGTGCCAGCAGCCCGATAGGAGATACGCAGTATTTT.

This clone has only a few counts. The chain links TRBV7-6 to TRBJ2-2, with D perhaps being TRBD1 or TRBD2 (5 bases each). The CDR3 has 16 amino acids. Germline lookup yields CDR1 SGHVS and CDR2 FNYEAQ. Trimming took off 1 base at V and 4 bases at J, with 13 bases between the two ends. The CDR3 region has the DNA TGTGCCAGCAGCTTAGGTTCGGGGCTCGTCACCGGGGAGCTGTTTTTT. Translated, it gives CASSLGSGLVTGELFF.

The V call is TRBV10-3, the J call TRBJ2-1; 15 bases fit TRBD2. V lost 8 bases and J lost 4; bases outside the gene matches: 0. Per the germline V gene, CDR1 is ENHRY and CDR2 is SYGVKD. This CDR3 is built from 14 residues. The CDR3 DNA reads TGTGCCATCGGGACTAGCGGGGGGTACAATGAGCAGTTCTTC. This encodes CAIGTSGGYNEQFF.

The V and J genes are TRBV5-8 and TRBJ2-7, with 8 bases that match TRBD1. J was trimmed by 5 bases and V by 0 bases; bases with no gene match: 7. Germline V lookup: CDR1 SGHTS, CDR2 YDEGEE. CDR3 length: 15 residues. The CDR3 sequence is CASSLGTGLLDEQYF. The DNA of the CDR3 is TGTGCCAGCAGCTTGGGGACAGGGCTGTTAGACGAGCAGTACTTC.